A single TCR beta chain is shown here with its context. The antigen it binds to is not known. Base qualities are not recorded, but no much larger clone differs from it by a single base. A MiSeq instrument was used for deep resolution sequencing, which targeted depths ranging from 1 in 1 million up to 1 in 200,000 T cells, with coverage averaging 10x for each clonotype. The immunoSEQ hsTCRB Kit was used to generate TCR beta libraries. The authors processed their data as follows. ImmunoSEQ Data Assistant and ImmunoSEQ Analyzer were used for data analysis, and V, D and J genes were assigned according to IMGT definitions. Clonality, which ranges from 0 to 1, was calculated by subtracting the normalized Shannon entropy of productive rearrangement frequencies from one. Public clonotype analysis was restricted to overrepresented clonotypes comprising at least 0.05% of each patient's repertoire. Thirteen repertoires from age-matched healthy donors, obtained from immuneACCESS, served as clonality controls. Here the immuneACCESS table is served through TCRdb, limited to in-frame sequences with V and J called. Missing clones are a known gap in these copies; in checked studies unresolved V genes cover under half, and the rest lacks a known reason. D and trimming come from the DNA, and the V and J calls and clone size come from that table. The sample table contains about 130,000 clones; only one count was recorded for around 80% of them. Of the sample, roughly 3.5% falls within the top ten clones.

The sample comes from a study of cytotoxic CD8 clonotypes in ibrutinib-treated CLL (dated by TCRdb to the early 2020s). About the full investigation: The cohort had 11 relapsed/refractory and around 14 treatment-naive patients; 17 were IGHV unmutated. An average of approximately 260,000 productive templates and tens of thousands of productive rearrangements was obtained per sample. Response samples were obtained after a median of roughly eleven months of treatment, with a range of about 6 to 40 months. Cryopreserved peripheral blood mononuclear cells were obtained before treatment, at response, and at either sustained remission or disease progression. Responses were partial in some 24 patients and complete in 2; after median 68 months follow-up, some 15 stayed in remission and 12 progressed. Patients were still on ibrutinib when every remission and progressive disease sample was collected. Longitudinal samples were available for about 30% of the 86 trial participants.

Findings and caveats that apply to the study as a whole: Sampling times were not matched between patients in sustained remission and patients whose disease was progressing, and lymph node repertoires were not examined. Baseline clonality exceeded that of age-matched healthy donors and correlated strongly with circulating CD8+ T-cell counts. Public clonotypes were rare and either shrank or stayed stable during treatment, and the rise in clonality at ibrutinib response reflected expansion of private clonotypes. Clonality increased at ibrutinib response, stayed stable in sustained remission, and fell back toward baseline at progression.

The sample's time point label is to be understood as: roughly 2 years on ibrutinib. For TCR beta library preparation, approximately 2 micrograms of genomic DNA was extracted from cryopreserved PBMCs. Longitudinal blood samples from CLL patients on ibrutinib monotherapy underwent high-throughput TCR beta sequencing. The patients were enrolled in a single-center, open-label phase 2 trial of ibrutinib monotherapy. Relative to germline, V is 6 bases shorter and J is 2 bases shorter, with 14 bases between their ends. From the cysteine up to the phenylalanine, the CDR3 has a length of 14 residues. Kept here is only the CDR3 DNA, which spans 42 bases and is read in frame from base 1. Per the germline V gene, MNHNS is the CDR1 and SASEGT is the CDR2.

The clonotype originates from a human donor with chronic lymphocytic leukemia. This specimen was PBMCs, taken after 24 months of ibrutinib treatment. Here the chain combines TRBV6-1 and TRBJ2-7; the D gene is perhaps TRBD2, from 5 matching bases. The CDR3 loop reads CASSKREATYEQYF. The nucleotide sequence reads TGTGCCAGCAGCAAGAGGGAAGCGACCTACGAGCAGTACTTC.